This T cell receptor beta chain is from a study of blood T cell repertoires in COVID-19. The overall study: Some COVID-19 samples were acute and others convalescent; all came from the United States, Italy and Spain. T cells, B-cell-depleted T cells, or PBMCs supplied cDNA or gDNA.

Germline CDR1 reads SGHTA; CDR2 reads FQGTGA. The CDR3 sequence is 17 residues long. The J segment lost 1 base and the V segment lost 2 bases, leaving 5 bases of the junction unmatched. Authors' methods: By means of reference gene primer amplification, nucleated cell counts were estimated. Some clones are missing from TCRdb's copy, which holds only in-frame ones; the method was immunoSEQ multiplex PCR. The V and J calls and clone size were taken over from that table, and D and trimming were inferred from the DNA. The top ten hold around 27% of the sample, which has about 70,000 clones, about four fifths seen once.

V is TRBV7-3 and J is TRBJ2-2, with 9 nucleotides matching TRBD1. The clonotype was recovered from a woman aged 80 or older with active or convalescent COVID-19. Sample: peripheral blood. CDR3: CASSLFSGQGNTGELFF. The CDR3 DNA sequence: TGTGCCAGCAGCTTATTCTCGGGACAGGGGAACACCGGGGAGCTGTTTTTT.